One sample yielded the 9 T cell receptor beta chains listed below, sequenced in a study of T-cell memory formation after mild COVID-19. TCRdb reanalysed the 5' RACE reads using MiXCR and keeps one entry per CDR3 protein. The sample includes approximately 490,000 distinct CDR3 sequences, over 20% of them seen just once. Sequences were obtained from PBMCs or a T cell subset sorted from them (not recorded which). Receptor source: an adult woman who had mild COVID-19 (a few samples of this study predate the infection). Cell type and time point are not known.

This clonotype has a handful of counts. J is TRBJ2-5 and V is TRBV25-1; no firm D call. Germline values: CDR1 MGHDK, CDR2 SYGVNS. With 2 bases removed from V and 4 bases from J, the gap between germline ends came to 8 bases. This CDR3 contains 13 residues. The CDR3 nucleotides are TGTGCCAGCAGTGAAAGTCCTACAGAGACCCAGTACTTC. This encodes CASSESPTETQYF.

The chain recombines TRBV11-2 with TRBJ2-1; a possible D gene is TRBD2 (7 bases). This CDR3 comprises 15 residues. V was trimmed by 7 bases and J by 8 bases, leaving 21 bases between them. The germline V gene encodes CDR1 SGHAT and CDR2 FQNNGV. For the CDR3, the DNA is TGTGCCAGCACCTTGGGGGGGCTAAGAAGGGATGAGCAGTTCTTC. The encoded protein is CASTLGGLRRDEQFF. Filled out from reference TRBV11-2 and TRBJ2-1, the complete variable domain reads EAGVAQSPRYKIIEKRQSVAFWCNPISGHATLYWYQQILGQGPKLLIQFQNNGVVDDSQLPKDRFSAERLKGVDSTLKIQPAKLEDSAVYLCASTLGGLRRDEQFFGPGTRLTVL.

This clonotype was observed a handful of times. For the CDR3, the DNA is TGTGCCAGCAGCCCACCGGGAACCCCCTACGAGCAGTACTTC. Its translation: CASSPPGTPYEQYF. This chain links TRBV5-5 with TRBJ2-7, with TRBD2 as a possible D gene (5 bases). Germline CDR1 and CDR2: SGHKS and YYEKEE (reference sequence). V was pared by 4 bases and J by 2 bases, with 13 bases between. The CDR3 extends over 14 amino acids.

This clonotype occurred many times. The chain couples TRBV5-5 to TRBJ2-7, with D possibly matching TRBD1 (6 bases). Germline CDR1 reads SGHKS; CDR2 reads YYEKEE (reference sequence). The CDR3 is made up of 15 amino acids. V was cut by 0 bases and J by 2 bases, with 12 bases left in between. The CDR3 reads CASSLGGGFTYEQYF. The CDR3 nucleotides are TGTGCCAGCAGCTTGGGAGGGGGTTTTACCTACGAGCAGTACTTC.

CDR3 sequence reads: CASSLPIGYTF. The CDR3 nucleotides read TGTGCCAGCAGCCTCCCTATTGGCTACACCTTC. The rearrangement links TRBV7-9 to TRBJ1-2, with D unresolved. The CDR3 runs to 11 residues. Between the trimmed V and J ends, which lost 5 bases and 7 bases, there was a span of 8 bases. CDR1 and CDR2 (germline): SEHNR, FQNEAQ (reference sequence).

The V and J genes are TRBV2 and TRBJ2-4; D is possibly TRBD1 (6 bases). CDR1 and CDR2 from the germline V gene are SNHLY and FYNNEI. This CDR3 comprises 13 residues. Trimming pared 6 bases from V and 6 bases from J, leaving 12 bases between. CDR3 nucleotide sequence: TGTGCCAGCAGCGACCGACAGGCAAACATTCAGTACTTC. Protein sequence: CASSDRQANIQYF.

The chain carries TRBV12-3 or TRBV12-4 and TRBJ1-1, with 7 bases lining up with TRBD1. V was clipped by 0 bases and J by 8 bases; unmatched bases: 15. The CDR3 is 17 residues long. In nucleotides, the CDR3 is TGTGCCAGCAGTTTAGCGGGGGGTCCCAACAGGGGACGAGAAGCTTTCTTT. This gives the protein CASSLAGGPNRGREAFF.

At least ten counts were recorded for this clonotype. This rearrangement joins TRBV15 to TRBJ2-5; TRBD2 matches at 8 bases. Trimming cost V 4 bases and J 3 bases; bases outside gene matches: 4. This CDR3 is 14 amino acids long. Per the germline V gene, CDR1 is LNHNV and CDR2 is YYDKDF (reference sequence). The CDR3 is CATSTRAGEETQYF. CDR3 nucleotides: TGTGCCACCAGCACACGAGCGGGAGAAGAGACCCAGTACTTC.

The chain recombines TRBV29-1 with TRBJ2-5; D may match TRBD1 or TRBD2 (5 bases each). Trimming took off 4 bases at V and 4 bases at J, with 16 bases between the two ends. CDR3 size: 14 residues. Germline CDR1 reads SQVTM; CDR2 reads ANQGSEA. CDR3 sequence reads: CSVAGTSGGETQYF. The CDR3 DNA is TGCAGCGTTGCCGGGACGTCAGGCGGAGAGACCCAGTACTTC. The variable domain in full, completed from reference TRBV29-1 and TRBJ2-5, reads SAVISQKPSRDICQRGTSLTIQCQVDSQVTMMFWYRQQPGQSLTLIATANQGSEATYESGFVIDKFPISRPNLTFSTLTVSNMSPEDSSIYLCSVAGTSGGETQYFGPGTRLLVL.